The 14 T cell receptor beta chains in this list originate from one sample, sequenced in a study of metastatic and nonmetastatic thyroid tumors. Via MiXCR, TCRdb re-called the PCR reads. The sample gives around 26,000 clones, 15% of which show up once; roughly 3.4% is in the top ten. Until they underwent thyroid surgery, no patient had received any treatment. Sequences were obtained from blood. All receptors come from a female donor with papillary thyroid cancer or a benign thyroid nodule (not recorded which). Some clones in this sample may be carry-over from other donors' samples.

The gene calls are TRBV6-1 and TRBJ1-1; D perhaps matches TRBD1 (5 bases). The germline CDR1 and CDR2 sequences are MNHNS and SASEGT. This CDR3 is 11 amino acids long. Trimming shortened V by 6 bases and J by 8 bases, and 10 bases separated the two germline ends. For the CDR3, the DNA is TGTGCCAGCAGGGGGCGATTCGAAGCTTTCTTT. Residues: CASRGRFEAFF.

The chain combines TRBV28 with TRBJ1-5; 7 bases fit TRBD1. This CDR3 has 15 amino acids. Trimming at V came to 7 bases and at J to 6 bases, leaving 12 bases not matched to a gene. Germline V CDR1 and CDR2: MDHEN, SYDVKM. The CDR3 is CASTRGGGVGQPQHF. The CDR3 region has the DNA TGTGCCAGCACCCGGGGAGGGGGCGTGGGTCAGCCCCAGCATTTT.

This clone was observed many times. This chain connects TRBV7-9 to TRBJ1-2; D possibly corresponds to TRBD1 (6 bases). This CDR3 comprises 14 residues. V was clipped by 3 bases and J by 1 base, with 9 bases between them. The germline CDR1 and CDR2 sequences are SEHNR and FQNEAQ (reference sequence). CDR3 nucleotide sequence: TGTGCCAGCAGCTTTAGGGGGGGTAACTATGGCTACACCTTC. Translating it yields CASSFRGGNYGYTF.

This chain joins TRBV30 and TRBJ1-3, with TRBD1 as a possible D gene (6 bases). The CDR3 is made up of 15 amino acids. From germline, CDR1 is GTSNPN and CDR2 SVGIG (reference sequence). Trimming cost V 7 bases and J 0 bases, with 16 bases left between them. The CDR3 spells CASVKGGYSGNTIYF. CDR3 in DNA: TGTGCCTCAGTGAAAGGGGGGTACTCTGGAAACACCATATATTTT.

This clone was recorded many times. The rearrangement links TRBV18 to TRBJ1-1; perhaps TRBD1 as D (5 bases). V was pared by 3 bases and J by 4 bases, with 18 bases between. The CDR3 spans 16 residues. Germline CDR1 KGHSH, CDR2 LQKENI. CDR3 region: CASSPGLWHSGTEAFF. CDR3 nucleotides: TGTGCCAGCTCACCGGGGCTCTGGCATTCGGGCACTGAAGCTTTCTTT.

This clone was picked up many times. This chain uses TRBV9 with TRBJ1-5; D remains ambiguous. V was pared by 2 bases and J by 1 base, with 7 bases between. The germline gives CDR1 SGDLS, CDR2 YYNGEE. This CDR3 contains 14 residues. This chain's CDR3 is CASSVGLSNQPQHF. The CDR3 DNA is TGTGCCAGCAGCGTTGGTTTGAGCAATCAGCCCCAGCATTTT.

At least ten counts were recorded for this clone. Other DNA sequences within the sample encode an identical CDR3. The rearrangement links TRBV18 to TRBJ2-1; D not resolved. This CDR3 spans 12 amino acids. Per the germline V gene, CDR1 is KGHSH and CDR2 is LQKENI. Trimming removed 0 bases at V and 8 bases at J, with 5 bases between. The CDR3 sequence: CASSPPPDEQFF. CDR3 DNA: TGTGCCAGCTCACCACCCCCCGATGAGCAGTTCTTC.

This clone was detected many times. J is TRBJ2-3 and V is TRBV24-1; 11 bases match TRBD2. The CDR3 extends over 16 amino acids. The germline V gene encodes CDR1 KGHDR and CDR2 SFDVKD. V was pared by 4 bases and J by 0 bases, with 2 bases of the junction left unmatched. This chain's CDR3 is CATSELAGVSTDTQYF. The CDR3 DNA follows: TGTGCCACCAGTGAACTAGCGGGGGTTAGCACAGATACGCAGTATTTT.

This clone was detected ten times or more. The V call is TRBV11-2, the J call TRBJ1-1; D is undetermined. Germline values: CDR1 SGHAT, CDR2 FQNNGV. This CDR3 has 14 amino acids. The V gene lost 5 bases and the J gene lost 6 bases, with 16 bases spanning the gap. The CDR3 coding sequence is TGTGCCAGCAGCCTCATGGGCGGAACCTCTGAAGCTTTCTTT. Protein: CASSLMGGTSEAFF. The full variable domain, completed using reference TRBV11-2 and TRBJ1-1, is EAGVAQSPRYKIIEKRQSVAFWCNPISGHATLYWYQQILGQGPKLLIQFQNNGVVDDSQLPKDRFSAERLKGVDSTLKIQPAKLEDSAVYLCASSLMGGTSEAFFGQGTRLTVV.

This clone was observed many times. The gene calls are TRBV24-1 and TRBJ1-3; D is ambiguous. Germline values: CDR1 KGHDR, CDR2 SFDVKD. The CDR3 covers 15 residues. With 7 bases removed from V and 0 bases from J, the gap between germline ends came to 12 bases. The CDR3 nucleotides read TGTGCCACCAGGGAGGCAGCCCGCTCTGGAAACACCATATATTTT. Residues: CATREAARSGNTIYF.

This clone is labeled as medium-sized. This chain links TRBV7-2 with TRBJ2-7, with 9 bases matching TRBD2. J lost 1 base, V lost 7 bases, and 11 bases had no gene match. The CDR3 is made up of 16 amino acids. Germline CDR1 is SGHTA and CDR2 is FQGNSA. The CDR3 here is CASTKRSGRFSYEQYF. CDR3 nucleotides: TGTGCCAGCACAAAGCGTAGCGGGAGATTTTCCTACGAGCAGTACTTC.

This clone was recorded many times. The genes are TRBV20-1 and TRBJ2-1; TRBD2 matches at 7 bases. The CDR3 spans 13 residues. Germline V gene data show CDR1 as DFQATT and CDR2 as SNEGSKA (reference sequence). The trim removed 5 bases at V and 8 bases at J, leaving 9 bases unmatched. The CDR3 nucleotides read TGCAGTGCTCCGCGGGGGAGTTCCGATGAGCAGTTCTTC. Translated: CSAPRGSSDEQFF.

Ten or more counts support this clone. V is TRBV19 and J is TRBJ1-5; 7 nucleotides align to TRBD1. V shed 3 bases and J 4 bases; nucleotides not matched to a gene: 6. Germline lookup yields CDR1 LNHDA and CDR2 SQIVND (reference sequence). This CDR3 is 15 amino acids long. The CDR3 sequence: CASSIGQAENQPQHF. DNA of the CDR3: TGTGCCAGTAGTATTGGACAGGCCGAGAATCAGCCCCAGCATTTT.

This clone was observed many times. The chain is built from TRBV9 and TRBJ1-1, with D possibly TRBD1 on 6 matching bases. CDR3 length equals 15 residues. Germline loops: CDR1 SGDLS, CDR2 YYNGEE. Trimming took off 5 bases at V and 4 bases at J, with 18 bases between the two ends. This CDR3 is CASSEFTGSVTEAFF. CDR3 nucleotide sequence: TGTGCCAGCAGTGAATTTACAGGGTCGGTCACTGAAGCTTTCTTT.